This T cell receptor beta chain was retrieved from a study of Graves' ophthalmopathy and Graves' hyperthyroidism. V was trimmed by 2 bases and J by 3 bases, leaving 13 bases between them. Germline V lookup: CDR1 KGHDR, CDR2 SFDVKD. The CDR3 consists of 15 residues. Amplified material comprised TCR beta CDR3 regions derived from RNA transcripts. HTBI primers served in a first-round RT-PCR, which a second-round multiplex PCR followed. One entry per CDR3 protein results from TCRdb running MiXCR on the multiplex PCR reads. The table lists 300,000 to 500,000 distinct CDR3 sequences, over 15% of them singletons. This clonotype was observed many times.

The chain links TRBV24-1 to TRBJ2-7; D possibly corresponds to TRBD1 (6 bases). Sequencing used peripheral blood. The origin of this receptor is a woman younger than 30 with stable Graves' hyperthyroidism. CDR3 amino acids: CATSDSGQTNYEQYF. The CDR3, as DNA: TGTGCCACCAGTGATTCCGGACAGACAAACTACGAGCAGTACTTC.